Included here is one T cell receptor beta chain sequence, with context. Its specificity is not known. Amplified TCR beta CDR3 regions came from RNA transcripts. An initial round of RT-PCR targeting the TCR CDR3 relied on the HTBI primer set. One entry per CDR3 protein, called by TCRdb with MiXCR from the multiplex PCR reads. The sample has about 640,000 distinct CDR3 sequences, around 21% seen once. The data derive from a study of T cells in Graves' hyperthyroidism and ophthalmopathy. Criteria for exclusion of patients were uncontrolled infection, other autoimmune disease, pregnancy or lactation. Clinical symptoms, serum thyroxine, TRAb, thyroid ultrasound and orbital computed tomography informed diagnoses. Study results and caveats: Expanded thyroid clonotypes (above 0.001) were mostly also found in blood.

This sequence was found in a man aged 30-40 years with Graves' ophthalmopathy. Sequenced: blood.

As DNA, the CDR3 is TGCGCCAGCAGCCAAAAGGGACAGGGGGATTACGAGCAGTACTTC. This codes for CASSQKGQGDYEQYF. The gene calls are TRBV4-1 and TRBJ2-7; 11 nucleotides match TRBD1. From germline, CDR1 is MGHRA and CDR2 YSYEKL. The CDR3 is made up of 15 amino acids. V lost 2 bases to trimming and J lost 4 bases; unmatched junction nucleotides: 4.